The rows below give T cell receptor beta chains drawn from one sample of a study of technical replicates of blood from a few donors. Clones were read by immunoSEQ multiplex PCR, and TCRdb kept only the in-frame ones, dropping some. The table has more than 65,000 clones, 90% to 95% seen once. Sample: T cells isolated from PBMCs. Receptors were obtained from a human donor in good health. Some clones in this sample may be carry-over from other donors' samples. Each CDR3 is given with its conserved first and last residue. The order of the fields is J gene, CDR3 length, D gene, clone size, V gene, CDR3 DNA, CDR3 protein. D genes are given only for firm matches. For some rows the clone size is stated as once, few or many, or as a class when expanded; others skip it.

j_call: TRBJ2-5; cdr3_length: 18; d_call: .; clone_size: .; v_call: TRBV9; cdr3_nt: TGTGCCAGCAGCGTAGGCCCCACTCCAGCGGATGGGCGAGAGACCCAGTACTTC; cdr3_aa: CASSVGPTPADGRETQYF
j_call: TRBJ1-2; cdr3_length: 19; d_call: TRBD1; clone_size: once; v_call: TRBV9; cdr3_nt: TGTGCCAGCAGCGTAGAGCCCGACAGGGGTTTCATACTGCTCTATGGCTACACCTTC; cdr3_aa: CASSVEPDRGFILLYGYTF
j_call: TRBJ2-1; cdr3_length: 14; d_call: TRBD2; clone_size: .; v_call: TRBV5-1; cdr3_nt: TGCGCCAGCAGCCCGAATGGACTAGCGAATGAGCAGTTCTTC; cdr3_aa: CASSPNGLANEQFF
j_call: TRBJ2-5; cdr3_length: 15; d_call: TRBD1; clone_size: .; v_call: TRBV9; cdr3_nt: TGTGCCAGCAGCGTCCTGCCGGGACAGGCACATCATTTATACTTC; cdr3_aa: CASSVLPGQAHHLYF
j_call: TRBJ1-3; cdr3_length: 15; d_call: TRBD1; clone_size: .; v_call: TRBV5-1; cdr3_nt: TGCGCCAGCAGCCCGGGGGACAGGATTCTGAACACCATATATTTT; cdr3_aa: CASSPGDRILNTIYF
j_call: TRBJ1-3; cdr3_length: 13; d_call: .; clone_size: few; v_call: TRBV30; cdr3_nt: TGTGCCTGGAGGGGGCTCTCTGGAAACACCATATATTTT; cdr3_aa: CAWRGLSGNTIYF
j_call: TRBJ2-7; cdr3_length: 14; d_call: .; clone_size: .; v_call: TRBV4-1; cdr3_nt: TGCGCCAGCAGCCAAGAAGACAGTACCTACGAGCAGTACTTC; cdr3_aa: CASSQEDSTYEQYF
j_call: TRBJ1-6; cdr3_length: 15; d_call: .; clone_size: .; v_call: TRBV4-1; cdr3_nt: TGCGCCAGCAGCCCGTCAGGGCAGGAAGATTCACCCCTCCACTTT; cdr3_aa: CASSPSGQEDSPLHF
j_call: TRBJ2-2; cdr3_length: 15; d_call: .; clone_size: .; v_call: TRBV28; cdr3_nt: TGTGCCAGCAGGGAGGTTCGTTCGAACACCGGGGAGCTGTTTTTT; cdr3_aa: CASREVRSNTGELFF
j_call: TRBJ2-2; cdr3_length: 13; d_call: TRBD1; clone_size: .; v_call: TRBV19; cdr3_nt: TGTGCCAGTAGCGTCCGGGACAGGGGGGAATTGTTTTTT; cdr3_aa: CASSVRDRGELFF
j_call: TRBJ1-5; cdr3_length: 15; d_call: .; clone_size: once; v_call: TRBV6-1; cdr3_nt: TGTGCCAGCATCGGATGGGCCACCAGCAATCAGCCCCAGCATTTT; cdr3_aa: CASIGWATSNQPQHF
j_call: TRBJ2-1; cdr3_length: 20; d_call: TRBD2; clone_size: .; v_call: TRBV27; cdr3_nt: TGTGCCAGCAGGGGCAGGAGTGACAGGGCGCCACTAGCGGGATACAATGAGCAGTTCTTC; cdr3_aa: CASRGRSDRAPLAGYNEQFF
j_call: TRBJ1-3; cdr3_length: 13; d_call: .; clone_size: .; v_call: TRBV2; cdr3_nt: TGTGCCAGCAGTCCGGAGCGCCTGGACACCATATATTTT; cdr3_aa: CASSPERLDTIYF
j_call: TRBJ2-7; cdr3_length: 18; d_call: .; clone_size: .; v_call: TRBV7-2; cdr3_nt: TGTGCCAGCAGCTTAGCCCACTCGGGCAGGGGAGGGTCCTACGAGCAGTACTTC; cdr3_aa: CASSLAHSGRGGSYEQYF
j_call: TRBJ2-5; cdr3_length: 16; d_call: TRBD2; clone_size: .; v_call: TRBV10-3; cdr3_nt: TGTGCCATCAGTGAGTCTCCCCTAGCGGGAGGAAAGACCCAGTACTTC; cdr3_aa: CAISESPLAGGKTQYF
j_call: TRBJ2-2; cdr3_length: 16; d_call: .; clone_size: .; v_call: TRBV4-1; cdr3_nt: TGCGCCAGCAGCCAAATGGGCGGGGCGAACACCGGGGAGCTGTTTTTT; cdr3_aa: CASSQMGGANTGELFF
j_call: TRBJ1-2; cdr3_length: 12; d_call: .; clone_size: .; v_call: TRBV29-1; cdr3_nt: TGCAGCGTTGGGCAGGGTACCTATGGCTACACCTTC; cdr3_aa: CSVGQGTYGYTF
j_call: TRBJ2-5; cdr3_length: 17; d_call: .; clone_size: .; v_call: TRBV27; cdr3_nt: TGTGCCAGCAGCCCCCCCCTCCCAAGGGCCGGGGAAGAGACCCAGTACTTC; cdr3_aa: CASSPPLPRAGEETQYF
j_call: TRBJ2-2; cdr3_length: 15; d_call: TRBD1; clone_size: once; v_call: TRBV29-1; cdr3_nt: TGCAGCGTTGAAGATCTGGACAGGGATGCCGGGGAGCTGTTTTTT; cdr3_aa: CSVEDLDRDAGELFF
j_call: TRBJ2-1; cdr3_length: 15; d_call: .; clone_size: .; v_call: TRBV28; cdr3_nt: TGTGCCAGCAAAGAACGAGGGATTGAGGCCAATGAGCAGTTCTTC; cdr3_aa: CASKERGIEANEQFF
j_call: TRBJ1-1; cdr3_length: 15; d_call: .; clone_size: .; v_call: TRBV4-1; cdr3_nt: TGCGCCAGCAGCCAAAATCGAGGAGCGAGCACTGAAGCTTTCTTT; cdr3_aa: CASSQNRGASTEAFF
j_call: TRBJ1-2; cdr3_length: 16; d_call: .; clone_size: .; v_call: TRBV7-9; cdr3_nt: TGTGCCAGCAGCTTAGAAACAGGGCTGGCTAACTATGGCTACACCTTC; cdr3_aa: CASSLETGLANYGYTF
j_call: TRBJ2-7; cdr3_length: 15; d_call: TRBD1; clone_size: .; v_call: TRBV5-4; cdr3_nt: TGTGCCAGCAGCATCCCGGGACAGGGAAGCCACGAGCAGTACTTC; cdr3_aa: CASSIPGQGSHEQYF
j_call: TRBJ2-1; cdr3_length: 14; d_call: .; clone_size: .; v_call: TRBV7-9; cdr3_nt: TGTGCCAGCAGCTTAGCGGCGGAAGTCGGTGAGCAGTTCTTC; cdr3_aa: CASSLAAEVGEQFF
j_call: TRBJ2-7; cdr3_length: 15; d_call: TRBD1; clone_size: .; v_call: TRBV29-1; cdr3_nt: TGCAGCGTTGTAGGACAGGGGTACGGTGGTTACGAGCAGTACTTC; cdr3_aa: CSVVGQGYGGYEQYF
j_call: TRBJ2-7; cdr3_length: 15; d_call: TRBD2; clone_size: .; v_call: TRBV9; cdr3_nt: TGTGCCAGCAGCGTAGGTCCAGCGGGAAACTACGAGCAGTACTTC; cdr3_aa: CASSVGPAGNYEQYF
j_call: TRBJ1-1; cdr3_length: 15; d_call: .; clone_size: few; v_call: TRBV4-1; cdr3_nt: TGCGCCAGCAGCCGGACCGTAGGATTAGGACAGAAAGCTTTCTTT; cdr3_aa: CASSRTVGLGQKAFF
j_call: TRBJ1-3; cdr3_length: 14; d_call: .; clone_size: .; v_call: TRBV29-1; cdr3_nt: TGCAGCGTTCCTGGGGGAGAACCTAGCGACACCATATATTTT; cdr3_aa: CSVPGGEPSDTIYF
j_call: TRBJ2-7; cdr3_length: 14; d_call: TRBD1; clone_size: .; v_call: TRBV6-1; cdr3_nt: TGTGCCAGCAGGAGGACAGGGGAGCGGTACGAGCAGTACTTC; cdr3_aa: CASRRTGERYEQYF
j_call: TRBJ2-1; cdr3_length: 18; d_call: TRBD2; clone_size: .; v_call: TRBV19; cdr3_nt: TGTGCCACCGCCCCTGGGGGGAGAGGGGCTAGCGGGATGGTTGAGCAGTTCTTC; cdr3_aa: CATAPGGRGASGMVEQFF
j_call: TRBJ1-2; cdr3_length: 15; d_call: TRBD1; clone_size: once; v_call: TRBV4-1; cdr3_nt: TGCGCCAGCAGCTTAACAGGGGAACTTAACTATGGCTACACCTTC; cdr3_aa: CASSLTGELNYGYTF
j_call: TRBJ1-1; cdr3_length: 16; d_call: .; clone_size: few; v_call: TRBV4-1; cdr3_nt: TGCGCCAGCAGCCGTCCCCAAACAGGGTGGGACACTGAAGCTTTCTTT; cdr3_aa: CASSRPQTGWDTEAFF
j_call: TRBJ2-1; cdr3_length: 16; d_call: TRBD2; clone_size: .; v_call: TRBV15; cdr3_nt: TGTGCCACCAGCAGAGATTCAGCGGGAGTCTACAATGAGCAGTTCTTC; cdr3_aa: CATSRDSAGVYNEQFF
j_call: TRBJ1-5; cdr3_length: 11; d_call: .; clone_size: .; v_call: TRBV28; cdr3_nt: TGTGCCAGCAGTGGCTATCAGCCCCAGCATTTT; cdr3_aa: CASSGYQPQHF
j_call: TRBJ2-1; cdr3_length: 17; d_call: TRBD2; clone_size: .; v_call: TRBV7-9; cdr3_nt: TGTGCCAGCAGCCCTAGCGGGAGAAGTGGACGCCGGAATGAGCAGTTCTTC; cdr3_aa: CASSPSGRSGRRNEQFF
j_call: TRBJ1-1; cdr3_length: 11; d_call: .; clone_size: .; v_call: TRBV18; cdr3_nt: TGTGCCAGCTCCCCCGACAGAGAAGCTTTCTTT; cdr3_aa: CASSPDREAFF
j_call: TRBJ2-1; cdr3_length: 15; d_call: .; clone_size: once; v_call: TRBV11-2; cdr3_nt: TGTGCCAGCAGCTTACGGGGTCGTGGCTACAATGAGCAGTTCTTC; cdr3_aa: CASSLRGRGYNEQFF
j_call: TRBJ2-7; cdr3_length: 13; d_call: .; clone_size: .; v_call: TRBV5-4; cdr3_nt: TGTGCCAGCAGCGCATATAGCTCCTACGAGCAGTACTTC; cdr3_aa: CASSAYSSYEQYF
j_call: TRBJ2-7; cdr3_length: 15; d_call: .; clone_size: .; v_call: TRBV9; cdr3_nt: TGTGCCAGCAGCCCCCTCCCTGACAGGCCAATCGAGCAGTACTTC; cdr3_aa: CASSPLPDRPIEQYF
j_call: TRBJ1-5; cdr3_length: 15; d_call: .; clone_size: .; v_call: TRBV27; cdr3_nt: TGTGCCAGCAGTTTAGCACCAGATAGCAATCAGCCCCAGCATTTT; cdr3_aa: CASSLAPDSNQPQHF